Each of the 10 T cell receptor beta chains below was sequenced from the same sample in a study of cytomegalovirus exposure and HLA in healthy donors. The PCR made use of 60 Vbeta and 13 Jbeta primers. Some clones are missing from TCRdb's copy, which holds only in-frame ones; the method was immunoSEQ multiplex PCR. This sample has some 90,000 clones, with about four fifths found just once. The specimen was PBMCs. The receptors shown here come from a man between 50 and 59 years old in good health and CMV-seropositive.

The chain recombines TRBV19 with TRBJ1-5; D gene ambiguous. Germline values: CDR1 LNHDA, CDR2 SQIVND (reference sequence). V was pared by 6 bases and J by 3 bases, with 15 bases between. The CDR3 sequence is 15 residues long. CDR3 amino acids: CASSRIAASNQPQHF. CDR3 bases: TGTGCCAGTAGCCGAATCGCGGCATCCAATCAGCCCCAGCATTTT.

The chain links TRBV9 to TRBJ2-3; no clear D gene. Germline lookup yields CDR1 SGDLS and CDR2 YYNGEE. This CDR3 comprises 13 residues. Trimming took 1 base from V and 4 from J, leaving 7 bases between them. For the CDR3, the DNA is TGTGCCAGCAGCGTAAAGCTGTCAGATACGCAGTATTTT. It is translated as CASSVKLSDTQYF.

V gene TRBV30 combines with J gene TRBJ1-5, with 7 bases matching TRBD1. J was trimmed by 6 bases and V by 8 bases; bases with no gene match: 10. This CDR3 is 13 amino acids long. CDR1 and CDR2 (germline): GTSNPN, SVGIG (reference sequence). In DNA, the CDR3 is TGTGCCGGCCAAGCGACAGGGACTCAGCCCCAGCATTTT. This translates into CAGQATGTQPQHF. The full variable domain, rest sourced from reference TRBV30 and TRBJ1-5, is SQTIHQWPATLVQPVGSPLSLECTVEGTSNPNLYWYRQAAGRGLQLLFYSVGIGQISSEVPQNLSASRPQDRQFILSSKKLLLSDSGFYLCAGQATGTQPQHFGDGTRLSIL.

This chain connects TRBV27 to TRBJ1-2; 11 nucleotides align to TRBD1. The germline CDR1 and CDR2 sequences are MNHEY and SMNVEV (reference sequence). The CDR3 spans 16 residues. Germline trimming cut 6 bases from V and 3 bases from J; bases unmatched to any gene: 9. Written as DNA, the CDR3 is TGTGCCAGCAGCCAATCCCCGGGACAGGGGGACTATGGCTACACCTTC. It encodes CASSQSPGQGDYGYTF.

The chain joins TRBV10-3 to TRBJ2-7, with D maybe TRBD1 (6 bases). There are 15 residues in the CDR3. CDR1 is ENHRY, CDR2 SYGVKD, per germline. V gave up 4 bases and J gave up 0 bases, with 13 bases separating them. CDR3 loop: CAISGAGQNSYEQYF. In DNA form, the CDR3 reads TGTGCCATCAGTGGGGCTGGACAGAACTCCTACGAGCAGTACTTC.

This clone was observed once. At one of its ends the junction is not consistent with the germline gene, which may arise from a read error. For the CDR3, the DNA is TGTGCTAGTGGTTTGGTACGGCAGGGGGGACTAGCGGGCCAAGGGACCCAGTACTTC. It yields the protein CASGLVRQGGLAGQGTQYF. The V call is TRBV12-5, the J call TRBJ2-5, with TRBD2 identical over 12 bases. The germline gives CDR1 LGHNT, CDR2 FRNRAP. This CDR3 is 19 amino acids long.

Note on this clone: The conserved final phenylalanine or tryptophan is absent from the CDR3, which likely points to a read error. In DNA, the CDR3 is TGTGCCAGCAGTGAACTCGCTAGCTCCTACGAGCAGTACCTC. It codes for CASSELASSYEQYL. The chain carries TRBV25-1 and TRBJ2-7, with D unclear. The ends were cut back, 2 bases at V and 0 bases at J, with 8 bases in the middle. Germline V CDR1 and CDR2: MGHDK, SYGVNS. The CDR3 runs to 14 residues.

The gene calls are TRBV6-5 and TRBJ2-7; 10 nucleotides line up with TRBD2. V lost 6 bases and J lost 2; bases outside the gene matches: 4. CDR1 is MNHEY and CDR2 is SVGAGI in the germline V gene. This CDR3 region has 14 residues. The DNA of the CDR3 is TGTGCCAGCAGATTAGGACTAGCGGCCTACGAGCAGTACTTC. Its translation is CASRLGLAAYEQYF.

The CDR3 DNA reads as TGTGCCAGCAAACCCTTCGCGGCCATAAGCACAGATACGCAGTATTTT. Translating it yields CASKPFAAISTDTQYF. The rearrangement joins TRBV7-2 to TRBJ2-3; unclear D gene. Trimming cost V 7 bases and J 0 bases, with 17 bases left between them. This CDR3 region has 16 residues. CDR1 and CDR2 from the germline V gene are SGHTA and FQGNSA.

This clone was detected only once. The rearrangement uses TRBV9 and TRBJ2-7, with 7 bases lining up with TRBD1. The CDR3 contains 15 residues. Germline assignment: CDR1 SGDLS and CDR2 YYNGEE. The J segment lost 8 bases and the V segment lost 3 bases, leaving 14 bases of the junction unmatched. The CDR3 loop reads CASSGSDRLKVQQYF. As DNA, the CDR3 is TGTGCCAGCAGCGGGTCGGACAGGTTGAAGGTTCAGCAGTACTTC. The variable domain in full, with the rest retrieved from reference TRBV9 and TRBJ2-7, is DSGVTQTPKHLITATGQRVTLRCSPRSGDLSVYWYQQSLDQGLQFLIQYYNGEERAKGNILERFSAQQFPDLHSELNLSSLELGDSALYFCASSGSDRLKVQQYFGPGTRLTVT.